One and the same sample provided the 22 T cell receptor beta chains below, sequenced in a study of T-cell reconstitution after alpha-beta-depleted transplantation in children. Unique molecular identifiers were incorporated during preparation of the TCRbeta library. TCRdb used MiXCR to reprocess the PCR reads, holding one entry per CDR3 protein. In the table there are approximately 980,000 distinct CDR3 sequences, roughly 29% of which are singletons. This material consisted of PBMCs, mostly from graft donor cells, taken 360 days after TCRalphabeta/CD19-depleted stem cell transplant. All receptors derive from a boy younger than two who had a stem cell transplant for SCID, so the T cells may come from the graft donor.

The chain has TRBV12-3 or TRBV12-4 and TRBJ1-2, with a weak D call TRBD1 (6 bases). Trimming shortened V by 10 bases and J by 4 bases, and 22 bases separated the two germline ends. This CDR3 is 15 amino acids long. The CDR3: CATSGGGSLGYGYTF. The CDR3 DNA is TGTGCCACCTCCGGGGGGGGCTCCCTAGGCTATGGCTACACCTTC.

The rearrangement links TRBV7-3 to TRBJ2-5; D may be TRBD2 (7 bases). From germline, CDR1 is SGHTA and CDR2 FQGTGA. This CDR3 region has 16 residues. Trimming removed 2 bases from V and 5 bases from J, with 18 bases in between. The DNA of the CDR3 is TGTGCCAGCAGCTTAGGCCTGGGGGGGGGCCGGGAGACCCAGTACTTC. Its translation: CASSLGLGGGRETQYF.

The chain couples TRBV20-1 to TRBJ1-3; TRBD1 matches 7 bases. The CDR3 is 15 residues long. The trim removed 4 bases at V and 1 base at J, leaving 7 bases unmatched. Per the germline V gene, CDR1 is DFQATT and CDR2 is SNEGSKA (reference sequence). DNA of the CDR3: TGCAGTGCTACCACAGGGGTATCTTCTGGAAACACCATATATTTT. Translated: CSATTGVSSGNTIYF.

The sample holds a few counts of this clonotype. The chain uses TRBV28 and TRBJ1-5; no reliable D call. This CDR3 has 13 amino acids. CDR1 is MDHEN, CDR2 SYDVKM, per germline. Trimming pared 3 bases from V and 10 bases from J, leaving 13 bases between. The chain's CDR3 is CASSLGYRYPQHF. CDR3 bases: TGTGCCAGCAGTTTGGGCTATCGTTACCCCCAGCATTTT.

This CDR3 reads CASRGLVGRNEQFF. Written as DNA, the CDR3 is TGTGCCAGCAGGGGACTAGTTGGCCGCAATGAGCAGTTCTTC. The genes are TRBV2 and TRBJ2-1, with 8 bases aligning to TRBD2. CDR1 and CDR2 from the germline V gene are SNHLY and FYNNEI. The CDR3 consists of 14 residues. J lost 6 bases, V lost 6 bases, and 7 bases had no gene match.

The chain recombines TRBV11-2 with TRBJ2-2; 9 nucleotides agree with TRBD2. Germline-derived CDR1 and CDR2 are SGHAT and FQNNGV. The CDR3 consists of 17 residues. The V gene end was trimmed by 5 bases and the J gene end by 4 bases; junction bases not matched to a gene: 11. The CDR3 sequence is CASSPPERAGGTGELFF. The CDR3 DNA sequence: TGTGCCAGCAGCCCACCCGAAAGAGCGGGGGGCACCGGGGAGCTGTTTTTT.

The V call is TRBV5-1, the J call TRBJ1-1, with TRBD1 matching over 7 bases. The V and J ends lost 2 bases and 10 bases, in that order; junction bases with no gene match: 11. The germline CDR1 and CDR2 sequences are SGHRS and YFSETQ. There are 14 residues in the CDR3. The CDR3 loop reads CASSFGGGQRGAFF. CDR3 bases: TGCGCCAGCAGCTTCGGAGGGGGACAGAGGGGAGCTTTCTTT.

CDR3 bases: TGTGCCAGCAGTCATGAACGGATTAATTCACCCCTCCACTTT. This encodes CASSHERINSPLHF. The gene calls are TRBV12-3 or TRBV12-4 and TRBJ1-6; D is ambiguous. The CDR3 is 14 residues long. V was pared by 5 bases and J by 6 bases, with 11 bases between.

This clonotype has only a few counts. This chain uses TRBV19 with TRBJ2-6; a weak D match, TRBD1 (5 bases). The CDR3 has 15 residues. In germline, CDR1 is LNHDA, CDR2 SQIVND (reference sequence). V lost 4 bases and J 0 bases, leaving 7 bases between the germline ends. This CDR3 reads CASSTDTSGANVLTF. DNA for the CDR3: TGTGCCAGTAGTACGGACACCTCTGGGGCCAACGTCCTGACTTTC.

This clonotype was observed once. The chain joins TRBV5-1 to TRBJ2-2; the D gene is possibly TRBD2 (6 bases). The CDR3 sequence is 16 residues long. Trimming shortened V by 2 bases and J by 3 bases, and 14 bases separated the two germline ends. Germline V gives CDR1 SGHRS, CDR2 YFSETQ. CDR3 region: CASSFVAGLHTGELFF. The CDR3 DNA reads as TGCGCCAGCAGCTTCGTGGCGGGGCTTCACACCGGGGAGCTGTTTTTT.

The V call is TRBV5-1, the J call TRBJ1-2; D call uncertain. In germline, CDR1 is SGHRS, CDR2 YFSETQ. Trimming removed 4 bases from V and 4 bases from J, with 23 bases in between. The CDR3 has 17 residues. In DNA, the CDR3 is TGCGCCAGCAGCATAGAACCCCTTCAAGGCCGGAGCTATGGCTACACCTTC. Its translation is CASSIEPLQGRSYGYTF.

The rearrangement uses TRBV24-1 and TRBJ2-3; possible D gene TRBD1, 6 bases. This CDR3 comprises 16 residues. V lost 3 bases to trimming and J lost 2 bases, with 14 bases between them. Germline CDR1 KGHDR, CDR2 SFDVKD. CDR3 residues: CATSDTGKGSTDTQYF. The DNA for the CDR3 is TGTGCCACCAGTGATACAGGGAAAGGTTCCACAGATACGCAGTATTTT.

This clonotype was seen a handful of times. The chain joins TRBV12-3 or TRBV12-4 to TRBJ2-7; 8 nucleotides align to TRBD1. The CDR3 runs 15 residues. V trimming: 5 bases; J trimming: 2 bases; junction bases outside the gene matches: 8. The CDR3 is CASSLRLGQAYEQYF. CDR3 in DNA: TGTGCCAGCAGTCTCCGCTTGGGACAGGCCTACGAGCAGTACTTC.

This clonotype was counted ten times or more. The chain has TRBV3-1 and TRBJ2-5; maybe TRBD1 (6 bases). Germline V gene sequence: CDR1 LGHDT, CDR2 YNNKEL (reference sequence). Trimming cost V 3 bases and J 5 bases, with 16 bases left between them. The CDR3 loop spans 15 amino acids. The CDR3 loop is CASSHGDKSRETQYF. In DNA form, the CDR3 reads TGTGCCAGCAGCCACGGGGACAAGTCAAGGGAGACCCAGTACTTC.

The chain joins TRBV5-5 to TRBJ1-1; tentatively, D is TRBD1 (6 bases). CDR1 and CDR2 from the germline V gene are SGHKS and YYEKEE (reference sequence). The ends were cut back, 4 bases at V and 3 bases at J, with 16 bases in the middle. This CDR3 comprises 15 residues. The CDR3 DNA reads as TGTGCCAGCAGCCGAGATCCACAGGGCGACACTGAAGCTTTCTTT. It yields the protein CASSRDPQGDTEAFF.

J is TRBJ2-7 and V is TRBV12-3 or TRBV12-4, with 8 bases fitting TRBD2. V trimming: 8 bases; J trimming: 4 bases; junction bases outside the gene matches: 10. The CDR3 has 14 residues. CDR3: CASSPRGAEYEQYF. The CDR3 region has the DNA TGTGCCAGCTCCCCGCGGGGGGCCGAATACGAGCAGTACTTC.

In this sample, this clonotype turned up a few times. CDR3 DNA: TGCGCCAGCAGCCAAGATCTGCAGGTTCACGAGCAGTACTTC. It specifies CASSQDLQVHEQYF. This chain joins TRBV4-1 and TRBJ2-7; D not certain. With 0 bases removed from V and 5 bases from J, the gap between germline ends came to 11 bases. The CDR3 has 14 residues. Per germline, CDR1 MGHRA and CDR2 YSYEKL.

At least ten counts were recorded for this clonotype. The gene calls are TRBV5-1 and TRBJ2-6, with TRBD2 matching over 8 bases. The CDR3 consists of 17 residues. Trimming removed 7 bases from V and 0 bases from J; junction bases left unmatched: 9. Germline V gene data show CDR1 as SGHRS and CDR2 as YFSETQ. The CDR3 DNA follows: TGCGCCAGCTCTAGCGGGCAGACGACCTCTGGGGCCAACGTCCTGACTTTC. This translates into CASSSGQTTSGANVLTF.

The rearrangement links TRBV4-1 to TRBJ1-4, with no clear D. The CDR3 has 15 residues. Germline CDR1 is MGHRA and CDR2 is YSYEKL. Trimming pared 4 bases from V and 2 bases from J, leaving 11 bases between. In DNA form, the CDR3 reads TGCGCCAGCAGCCCATCCGAAATTACTAATGAAAAACTGTTTTTT. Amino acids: CASSPSEITNEKLFF.

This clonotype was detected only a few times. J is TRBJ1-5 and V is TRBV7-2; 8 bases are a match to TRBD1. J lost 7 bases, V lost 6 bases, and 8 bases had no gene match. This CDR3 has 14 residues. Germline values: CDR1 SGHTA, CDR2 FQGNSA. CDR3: CASRAAGGGQPQHF. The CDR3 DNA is TGTGCCAGCAGGGCCGCAGGGGGCGGGCAGCCCCAGCATTTT.

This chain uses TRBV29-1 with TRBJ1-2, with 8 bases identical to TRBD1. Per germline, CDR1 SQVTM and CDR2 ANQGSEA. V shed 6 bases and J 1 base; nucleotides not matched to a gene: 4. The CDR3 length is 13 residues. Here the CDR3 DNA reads TGCAGCGTAAATGGACAGGGTAACTATGGCTACACCTTC. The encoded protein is CSVNGQGNYGYTF. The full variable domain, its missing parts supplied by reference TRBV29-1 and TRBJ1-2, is SAVISQKPSRDICQRGTSLTIQCQVDSQVTMMFWYRQQPGQSLTLIATANQGSEATYESGFVIDKFPISRPNLTFSTLTVSNMSPEDSSIYLCSVNGQGNYGYTFGSGTRLTVV.

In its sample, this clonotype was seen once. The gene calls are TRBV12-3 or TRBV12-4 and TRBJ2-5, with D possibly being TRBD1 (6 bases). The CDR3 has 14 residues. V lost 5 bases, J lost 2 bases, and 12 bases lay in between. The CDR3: CASSVRDNQETQYF. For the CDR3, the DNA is TGTGCCAGCAGTGTCCGGGACAATCAAGAGACCCAGTACTTC.